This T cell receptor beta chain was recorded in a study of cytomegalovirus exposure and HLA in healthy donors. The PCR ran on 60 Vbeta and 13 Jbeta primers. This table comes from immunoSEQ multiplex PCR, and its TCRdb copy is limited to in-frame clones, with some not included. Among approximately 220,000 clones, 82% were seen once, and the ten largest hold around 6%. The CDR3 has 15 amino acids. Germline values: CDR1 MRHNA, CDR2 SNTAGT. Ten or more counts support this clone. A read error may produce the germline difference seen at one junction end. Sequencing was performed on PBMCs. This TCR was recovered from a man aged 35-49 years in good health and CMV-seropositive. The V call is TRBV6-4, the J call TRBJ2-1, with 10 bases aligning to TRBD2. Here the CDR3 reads CASSVAGGSNNEQFF. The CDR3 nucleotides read TGTGCCAGCAGCGTAGCGGGGGGCTCCAACAATGAGCAGTTCTTC.